This TCR beta chain emerged from a study of T cells in Graves' hyperthyroidism and ophthalmopathy. Study-wide context: Peripheral blood draws took place at initial diagnosis, ahead of any treatment.

This clonotype appeared many times. The antigen remains undetermined. RNA transcripts provided the source from which TCR beta CDR3 regions were amplified. Carried out on the TCR CDR3, a first-round RT-PCR used the HTBI primer set. TCRdb reprocessed the multiplex PCR reads with MiXCR, giving one entry per CDR3 protein. The data show approximately 300,000 distinct CDR3 sequences, with about 17% seen just once and less than 70% held by the top ten. Per germline, CDR1 SGHAT and CDR2 FQNNGV. The CDR3 is made up of 12 amino acids. Trimming took 4 bases from V and 6 from J, leaving 6 bases between them. Study findings and constraints: Most thyroid clonotypes with frequency above 0.001 were detected in blood.

This chain joins TRBV11-2 and TRBJ1-4, with unresolved D. The origin of this receptor is a woman in her fifties or sixties with Graves' ophthalmopathy. Input material: blood. CDR3 residues: CASSSPYEKLFF. CDR3 nucleotide sequence: TGTGCCAGCAGCTCACCTTATGAAAAACTGTTTTTT.